The 8 T cell receptor beta chains below come from one sample, sequenced in a study of blood T cell repertoires in COVID-19. Sequenced by immunoSEQ multiplex PCR; TCRdb stores in-frame clones only, minus some. Of roughly 76,000 clones detected, 87% appear once; the ten largest clones hold 11%. Sequenced sample: peripheral blood. The receptors were gathered from a woman younger than 30 with acute or convalescent COVID-19.

The chain links TRBV2 to TRBJ2-7; 9 bases match TRBD1. CDR1 and CDR2 from the germline V gene are SNHLY and FYNNEI. The J segment lost 7 bases and the V segment lost 6 bases, leaving 7 bases of the junction unmatched. The CDR3 runs 13 residues. The CDR3 DNA is TGTGCCAGCAGGAAGGACAGGGGTTTGGAGCAGTACTTC. Translated, it gives CASRKDRGLEQYF.

This chain links TRBV19 with TRBJ2-2; tentative D call: TRBD2 (6 bases). CDR1 and CDR2 from the germline V gene are LNHDA and SQIVND (reference sequence). The CDR3 consists of 14 residues. V was clipped by 7 bases and J by 0 bases, with 9 bases between them. The CDR3 region is CASIGTANTGELFF. The CDR3 DNA is TGTGCCAGTATAGGGACTGCGAACACCGGGGAGCTGTTTTTT.

V and J are TRBV20-1 and TRBJ2-7; no reliable D call. The CDR3 is 12 residues long. Germline V lookup: CDR1 DFQATT, CDR2 SNEGSKA (reference sequence). Trimming stripped 3 bases from V and 2 bases from J, with 8 bases between. CDR3 residues: CSASPGPYEQYF. DNA of the CDR3: TGCAGTGCTAGTCCCGGTCCCTACGAGCAGTACTTC.

This chain joins TRBV7-8 and TRBJ2-3; 14 bases match TRBD2. This CDR3 contains 17 residues. V dropped 1 base and J dropped 10; count of bases not matched to a gene: 10. In germline, CDR1 is SGHVS, CDR2 FQNEAQ. In DNA, the CDR3 is TGTGCCAGCAGCTTAGTAAGGTTGGGACTAGCGGGAGCTCCGCAGTATTTT. It encodes CASSLVRLGLAGAPQYF.

Only a few counts were recorded for this clone. The rearrangement joins TRBV5-6 to TRBJ2-1; a weak D match, TRBD2 (6 bases). Germline-derived CDR1 and CDR2 are SGHDT and YYEEEE. The CDR3 spans 18 residues. The V gene lost 2 bases and the J gene lost 4 bases, with 22 bases spanning the gap. The CDR3 nucleotides are TGTGCCAGCAGCTTCGTGTCATGGCTCGGAGGGCCTTACAATGAGCAGTTCTTC. It yields the protein CASSFVSWLGGPYNEQFF.

The V and J genes are TRBV15 and TRBJ2-1; D is perhaps TRBD2 (5 bases). The V gene lost 1 base and the J gene lost 4 bases, with 11 bases spanning the gap. This CDR3 is built from 15 residues. Germline-derived CDR1 and CDR2 are LNHNV and YYDKDF (reference sequence). The chain's CDR3 is CATSRALGVYNEQFF. CDR3 sequence (DNA): TGTGCCACCAGCAGAGCCCTGGGAGTTTACAATGAGCAGTTCTTC.

The chain is built from TRBV7-2 and TRBJ1-5; 7 bases are a match to TRBD1. This CDR3 has 13 residues. The V gene's germline CDR1 is SGHTA and CDR2 FQGNSA. With V trimmed by 1 base and J by 6 bases, 0 bases remained unmatched. The CDR3 sequence: CASSLDRGQPQHF. CDR3 DNA: TGTGCCAGCAGCTTAGACAGGGGTCAGCCCCAGCATTTT.

This clone showed up just a few times. The rearrangement joins TRBV6-1 to TRBJ2-1; 8 bases fit TRBD2. Trimming removed 2 bases from V and 0 bases from J; junction bases left unmatched: 0. This CDR3 spans 15 amino acids. Germline V gene lookup returns CDR1 MNHNS and CDR2 SASEGT. Here the CDR3 DNA reads TGTGCCAGCAGTGAAAGCGGGGGCTCCTACAATGAGCAGTTCTTC. Protein: CASSESGGSYNEQFF.